This entry is about one T cell receptor beta chain. Other DNA sequences from this sample encode an identical CDR3 as well. In the study's own analysis: Researchers report that nucleated cell counts were estimated from reference gene primer amplification. Only in-frame clones appear in the TCRdb table, and some are missing; sequencing was by immunoSEQ multiplex PCR. For V, J and clone size, that table is used; D and trimming come from the DNA. Of 150,000 to 200,000 clones listed, approximately 90% are singletons. This entry comes from a study of blood T cell repertoires in COVID-19. Turning to the study itself: The United States, Italy and Spain supplied acute and convalescent COVID-19 samples. PBMCs, B-cell-depleted T cells, or T cells were the source of the cDNA or gDNA that made up the material.

The TCR was taken from a woman of 80 years or more in a cohort sampled during active or convalescent COVID-19. Sequencing used peripheral blood.

The chain's CDR3 is CASSRTGATNEKLFF. The CDR3 DNA reads as TGCGCCAGCAGCCGGACAGGGGCAACTAATGAAAAACTGTTTTTT. The chain carries TRBV4-1 and TRBJ1-4; 9 nucleotides agree with TRBD1. J was trimmed by 0 bases and V by 4 bases; bases with no gene match: 0. The CDR3 runs 15 residues. Germline V gene data show CDR1 as MGHRA and CDR2 as YSYEKL.